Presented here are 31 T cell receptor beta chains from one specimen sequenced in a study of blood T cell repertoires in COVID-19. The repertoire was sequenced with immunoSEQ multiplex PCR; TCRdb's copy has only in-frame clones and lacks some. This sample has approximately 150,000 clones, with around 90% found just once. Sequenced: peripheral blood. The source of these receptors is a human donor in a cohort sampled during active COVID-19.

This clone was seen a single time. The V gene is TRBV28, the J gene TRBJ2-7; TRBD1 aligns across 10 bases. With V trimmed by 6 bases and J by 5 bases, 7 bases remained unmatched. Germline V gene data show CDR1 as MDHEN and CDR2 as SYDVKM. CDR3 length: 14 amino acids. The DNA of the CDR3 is TGTGCCAGCAGCCGGGACAGGGGATTTGACGAGCAGTACTTC. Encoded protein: CASSRDRGFDEQYF.

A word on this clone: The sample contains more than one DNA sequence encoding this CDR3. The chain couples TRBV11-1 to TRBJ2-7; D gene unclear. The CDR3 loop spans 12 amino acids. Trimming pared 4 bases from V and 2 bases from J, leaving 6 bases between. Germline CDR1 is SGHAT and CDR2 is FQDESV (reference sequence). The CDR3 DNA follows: TGTGCCAGCAGCTCTTTAGCCTACGAGCAGTACTTC. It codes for CASSSLAYEQYF.

CDR3 loop: CASSEQGASYEQYF. The CDR3 DNA is TGTGCCAGCAGTGAGCAGGGGGCTTCCTACGAGCAGTACTTC. The chain links TRBV2 to TRBJ2-7, with 8 bases fitting TRBD1. This CDR3 has 14 amino acids. The germline CDR1 and CDR2 sequences are SNHLY and FYNNEI. J gave up 1 base and V 3 bases, and 2 bases lay outside the gene matches.

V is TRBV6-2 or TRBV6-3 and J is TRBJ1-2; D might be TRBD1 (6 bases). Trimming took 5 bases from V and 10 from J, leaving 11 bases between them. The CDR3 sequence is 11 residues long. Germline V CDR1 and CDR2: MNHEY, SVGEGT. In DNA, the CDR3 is TGTGCCAGCAGTACGACAGGACCCTACACCTTC. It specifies CASSTTGPYTF.

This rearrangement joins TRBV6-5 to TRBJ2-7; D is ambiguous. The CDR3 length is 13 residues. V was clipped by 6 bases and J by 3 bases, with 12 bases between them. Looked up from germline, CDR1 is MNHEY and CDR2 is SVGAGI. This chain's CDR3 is CASRTRWHYEQYF. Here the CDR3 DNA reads TGTGCCAGCAGGACTCGTTGGCACTACGAGCAGTACTTC.

The CDR3 here is CASSAHGGKEGYTF. In DNA form, the CDR3 reads TGTGCCAGCAGCGCACATGGGGGGAAGGAGGGCTACACCTTC. V and J are TRBV9 and TRBJ1-2; TRBD1 might be the D (5 bases). The CDR3 contains 14 residues. CDR1 and CDR2 from the germline V gene are SGDLS and YYNGEE. V lost 3 bases and J lost 8, with 17 bases in between.

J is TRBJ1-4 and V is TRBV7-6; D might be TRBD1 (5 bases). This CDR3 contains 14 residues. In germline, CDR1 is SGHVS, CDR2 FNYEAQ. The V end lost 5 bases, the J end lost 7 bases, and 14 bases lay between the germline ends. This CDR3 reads CASSPLLQGEKLFF. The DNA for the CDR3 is TGTGCCAGCAGCCCACTTTTGCAGGGTGAAAAACTGTTTTTT.

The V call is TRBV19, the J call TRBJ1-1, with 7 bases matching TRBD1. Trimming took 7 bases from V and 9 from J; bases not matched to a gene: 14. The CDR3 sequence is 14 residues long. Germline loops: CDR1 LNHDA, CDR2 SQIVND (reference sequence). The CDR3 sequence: CASTNGAGTDKAFF. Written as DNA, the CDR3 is TGTGCCAGTACCAATGGCGCCGGGACAGATAAAGCTTTCTTT.

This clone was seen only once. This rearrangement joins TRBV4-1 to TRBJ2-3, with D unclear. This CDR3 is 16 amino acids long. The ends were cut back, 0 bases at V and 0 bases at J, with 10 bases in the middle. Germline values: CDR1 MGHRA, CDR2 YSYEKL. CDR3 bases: TGCGCCAGCAGCCAAGAAACTCGAACTAGCACAGATACGCAGTATTTT. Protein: CASSQETRTSTDTQYF.

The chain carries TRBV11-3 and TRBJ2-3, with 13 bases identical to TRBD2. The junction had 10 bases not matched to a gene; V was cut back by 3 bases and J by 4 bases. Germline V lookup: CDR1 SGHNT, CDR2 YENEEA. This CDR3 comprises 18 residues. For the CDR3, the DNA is TGTGCCAGCAGCTTCCGACTAGCGGGAGGAATCAAGGCAGATACGCAGTATTTT. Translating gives CASSFRLAGGIKADTQYF. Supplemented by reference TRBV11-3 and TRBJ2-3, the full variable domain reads EAGVVQSPRYKIIEKKQPVAFWCNPISGHNTLYWYLQNLGQGPELLIRYENEEAVDDSQLPKDRFSAERLKGVDSTLKIQPAELGDSAVYLCASSFRLAGGIKADTQYFGPGTRLTVL.

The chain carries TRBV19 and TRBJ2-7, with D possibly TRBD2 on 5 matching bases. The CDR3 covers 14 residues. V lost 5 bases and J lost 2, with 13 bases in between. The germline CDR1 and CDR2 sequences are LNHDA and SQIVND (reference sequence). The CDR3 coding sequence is TGTGCCAGTAGTCCAGGACTGGGGACCTACGAGCAGTACTTC. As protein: CASSPGLGTYEQYF.

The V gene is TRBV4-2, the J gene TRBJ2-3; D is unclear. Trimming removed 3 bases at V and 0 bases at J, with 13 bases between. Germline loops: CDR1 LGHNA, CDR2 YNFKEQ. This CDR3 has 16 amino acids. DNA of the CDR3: TGTGCCAGCAGCCAGATAGCAGATGCTAGCACAGATACGCAGTATTTT. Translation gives CASSQIADASTDTQYF.

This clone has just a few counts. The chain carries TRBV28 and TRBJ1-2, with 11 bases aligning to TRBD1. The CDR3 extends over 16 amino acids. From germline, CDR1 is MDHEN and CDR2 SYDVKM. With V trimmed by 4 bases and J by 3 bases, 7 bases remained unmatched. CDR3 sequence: CASSWQPGQGDYGYTF. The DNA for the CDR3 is TGTGCCAGCAGTTGGCAACCGGGACAGGGGGACTATGGCTACACCTTC.

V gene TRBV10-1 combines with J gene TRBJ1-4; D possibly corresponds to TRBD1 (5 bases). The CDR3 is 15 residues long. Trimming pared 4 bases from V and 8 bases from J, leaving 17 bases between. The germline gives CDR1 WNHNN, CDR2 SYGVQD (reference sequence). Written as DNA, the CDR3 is TGCGCCAGCAGTGGGAGGGGAAGGGTAGAGGAAAAACTGTTTTTT. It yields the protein CASSGRGRVEEKLFF.

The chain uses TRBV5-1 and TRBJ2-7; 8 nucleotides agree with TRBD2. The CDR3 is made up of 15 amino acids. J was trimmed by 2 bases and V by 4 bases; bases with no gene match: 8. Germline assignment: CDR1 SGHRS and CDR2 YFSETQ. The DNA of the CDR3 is TGCGCCAGCAGCCCGGCTACGGGGGGGCCCTACGAGCAGTACTTC. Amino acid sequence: CASSPATGGPYEQYF. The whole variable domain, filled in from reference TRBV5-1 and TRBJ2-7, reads KAGVTQTPRYLIKTRGQQVTLSCSPISGHRSVSWYQQTPGQGLQFLFEYFSETQRNKGNFPGRFSGRQFSNSRSEMNVSTLELGDSALYLCASSPATGGPYEQYFGPGTRLTVT.

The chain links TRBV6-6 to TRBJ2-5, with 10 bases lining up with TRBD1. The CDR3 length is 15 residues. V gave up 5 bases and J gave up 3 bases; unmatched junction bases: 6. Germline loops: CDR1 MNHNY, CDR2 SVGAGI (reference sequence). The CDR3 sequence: CASSAPGTGEETQYF. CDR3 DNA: TGTGCCAGCAGTGCTCCTGGGACAGGGGAAGAGACCCAGTACTTC.

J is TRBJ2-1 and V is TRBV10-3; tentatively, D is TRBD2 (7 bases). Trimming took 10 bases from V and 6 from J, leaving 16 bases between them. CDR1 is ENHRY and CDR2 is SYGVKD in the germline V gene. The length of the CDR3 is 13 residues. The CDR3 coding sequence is TGTGCCAGCAACCTTGCGGGGGCCAATGAGCAGTTCTTC. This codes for CASNLAGANEQFF.

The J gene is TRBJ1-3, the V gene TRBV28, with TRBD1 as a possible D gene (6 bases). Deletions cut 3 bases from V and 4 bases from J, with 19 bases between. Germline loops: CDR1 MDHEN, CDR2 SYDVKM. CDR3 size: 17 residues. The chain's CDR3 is CASSFLQGQVHGNTIYF. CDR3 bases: TGTGCCAGCAGTTTTCTCCAGGGGCAAGTCCACGGAAACACCATATATTTT. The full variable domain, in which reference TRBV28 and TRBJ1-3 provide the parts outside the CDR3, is DVKVTQSSRYLVKRTGEKVFLECVQDMDHENMFWYRQDPGLGLRLIYFSYDVKMKEKGDIPEGYSVSREKKERFSLILESASTNQTSMYLCASSFLQGQVHGNTIYFGEGSWLTVV.

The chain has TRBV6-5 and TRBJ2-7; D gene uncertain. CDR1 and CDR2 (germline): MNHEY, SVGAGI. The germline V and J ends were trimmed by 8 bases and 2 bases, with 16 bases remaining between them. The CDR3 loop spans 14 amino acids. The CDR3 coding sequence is TGTGCCAGCGGCCTTCATCCCCGGGCCTACGAGCAGTACTTC. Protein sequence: CASGLHPRAYEQYF.

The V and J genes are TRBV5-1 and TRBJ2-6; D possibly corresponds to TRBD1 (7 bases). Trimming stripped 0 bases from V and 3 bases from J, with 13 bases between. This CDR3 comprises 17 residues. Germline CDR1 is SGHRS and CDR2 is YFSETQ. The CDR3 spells CASSLAAGGLGANVLTF. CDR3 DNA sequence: TGCGCCAGCAGCTTGGCCGCAGGGGGACTTGGGGCCAACGTCCTGACTTTC.

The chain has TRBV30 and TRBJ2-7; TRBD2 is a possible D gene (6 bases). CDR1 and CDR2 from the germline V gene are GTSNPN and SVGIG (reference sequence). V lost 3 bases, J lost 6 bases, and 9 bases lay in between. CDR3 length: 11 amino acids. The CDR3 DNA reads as TGTGCCTGGAGCTCCGGGAGCGAGCAGTACTTC. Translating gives CAWSSGSEQYF.

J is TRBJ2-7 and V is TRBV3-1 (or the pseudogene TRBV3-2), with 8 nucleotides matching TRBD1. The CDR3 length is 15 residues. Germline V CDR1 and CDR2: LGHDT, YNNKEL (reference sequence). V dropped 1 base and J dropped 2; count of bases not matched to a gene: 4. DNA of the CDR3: TGTGCCAGCAGCCAAGTCGGGACAGGTCCCTACGAGCAGTACTTC. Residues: CASSQVGTGPYEQYF.

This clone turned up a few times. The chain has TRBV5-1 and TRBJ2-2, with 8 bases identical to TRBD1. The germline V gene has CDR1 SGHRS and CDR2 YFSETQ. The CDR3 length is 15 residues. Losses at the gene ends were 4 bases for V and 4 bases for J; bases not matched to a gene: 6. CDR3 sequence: CASSKGTGRTGELFF. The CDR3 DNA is TGCGCCAGCAGCAAGGGGACAGGTCGCACCGGGGAGCTGTTTTTT.

CDR3 residues: CASSQPAGGLETQYF. CDR3 DNA sequence: TGCGCCAGCAGCCAACCCGCGGGAGGTCTGGAGACCCAGTACTTC. This rearrangement joins TRBV4-1 to TRBJ2-5; 8 bases are shared with TRBD2. Germline CDR1 is MGHRA and CDR2 is YSYEKL. The ends lost 2 bases at V and 5 bases at J; junction bases unmatched: 7. The CDR3 totals 15 residues.

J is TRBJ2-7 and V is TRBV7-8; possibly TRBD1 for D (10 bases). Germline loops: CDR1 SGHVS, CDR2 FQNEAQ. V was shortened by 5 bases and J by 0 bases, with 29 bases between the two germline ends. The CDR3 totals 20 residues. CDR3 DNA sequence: TGTGCCAGCAGCCGACAGGGGGCCCTTCTAGCGGGGCCAAGCTCCTACGAGCAGTACTTC. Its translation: CASSRQGALLAGPSSYEQYF.

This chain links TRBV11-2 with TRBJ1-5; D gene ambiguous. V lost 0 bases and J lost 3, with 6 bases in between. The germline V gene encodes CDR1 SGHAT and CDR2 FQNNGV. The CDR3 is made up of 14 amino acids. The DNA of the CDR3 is TGTGCCAGCAGCTTAGATCACACCAATCAGCCCCAGCATTTT. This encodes CASSLDHTNQPQHF.

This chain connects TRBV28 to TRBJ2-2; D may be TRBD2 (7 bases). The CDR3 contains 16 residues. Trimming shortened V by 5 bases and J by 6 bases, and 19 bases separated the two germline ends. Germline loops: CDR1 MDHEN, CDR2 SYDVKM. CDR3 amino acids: CASSPVGGGTPGELFF. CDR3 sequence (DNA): TGTGCCAGCAGTCCCGTAGGGGGGGGGACCCCCGGGGAGCTGTTTTTT.

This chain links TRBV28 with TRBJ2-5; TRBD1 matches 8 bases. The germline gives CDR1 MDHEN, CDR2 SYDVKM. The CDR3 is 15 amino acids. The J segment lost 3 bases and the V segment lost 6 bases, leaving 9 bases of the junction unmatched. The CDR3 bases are TGTGCCAGCAGCCCGCCCGGGACAGGAAAAGAGACCCAGTACTTC. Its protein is CASSPPGTGKETQYF.

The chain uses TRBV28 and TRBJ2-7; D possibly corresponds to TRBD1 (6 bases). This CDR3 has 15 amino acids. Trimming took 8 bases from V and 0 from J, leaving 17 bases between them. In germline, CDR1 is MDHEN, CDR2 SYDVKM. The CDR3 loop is CASDGTTTSSYEQYF. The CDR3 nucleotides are TGTGCCAGCGACGGGACAACTACTAGCTCCTACGAGCAGTACTTC.

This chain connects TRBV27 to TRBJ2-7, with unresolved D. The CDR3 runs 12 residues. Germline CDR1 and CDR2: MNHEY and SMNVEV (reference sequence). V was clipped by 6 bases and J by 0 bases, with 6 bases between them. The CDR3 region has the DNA TGTGCCAGCAGGGGCGACTCCTACGAGCAGTACTTC. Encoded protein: CASRGDSYEQYF.

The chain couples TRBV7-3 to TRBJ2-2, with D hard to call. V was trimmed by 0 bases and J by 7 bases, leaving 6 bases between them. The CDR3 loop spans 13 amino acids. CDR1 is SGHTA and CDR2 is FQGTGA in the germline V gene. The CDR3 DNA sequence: TGTGCCAGCAGCTTAACGAGTGGCGGGGAGCTGTTTTTT. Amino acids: CASSLTSGGELFF.